Below, one TCR beta chain is given with its context. These data originate in a study of blood T cell repertoires in COVID-19. As for the study in general: PBMCs, B-cell-depleted T cells, or T cells were the source of the cDNA or gDNA that made up the material.

Clones were read by immunoSEQ multiplex PCR, and TCRdb kept only the in-frame ones, dropping some. The sample has about 260,000 clones, about 89% seen once. Per germline, CDR1 SGHTA and CDR2 FQGNSA. The trim removed 4 bases at V and 4 bases at J, leaving 9 bases unmatched. The CDR3 sequence is 16 residues long. The V and J genes are TRBV7-2 and TRBJ2-7; 11 nucleotides match TRBD2. Specimen: peripheral blood. The receptor was isolated from a woman between 50 and 59 years old with acute or convalescent COVID-19. The CDR3 nucleotides read TGTGCCAGCAGCTCCAGATGGTCTAGCGGGAGGTACGAGCAGTACTTC. Translation: CASSSRWSSGRYEQYF.